This T cell receptor (beta chain) derives from a study of blood T cell repertoires in COVID-19. On the study more broadly: COVID-19 samples from acute and convalescent phases originated in the United States, Italy and Spain. T cells, B-cell-depleted T cells, or PBMCs provided the cDNA or gDNA that served as material.

Profiling relied on immunoSEQ multiplex PCR, and the TCRdb table lists in-frame clones only, not all of them. The repertoire holds about 260,000 clones, with 84% as singletons. This clone was seen just once. Sequenced: peripheral blood. This clonotype was sampled from a man between 60 and 75 years old with acute or convalescent COVID-19.

The CDR3 is CASKGTGVYEQYF. The CDR3 nucleotides read TGTGCCAGCAAAGGGACAGGGGTATACGAGCAGTACTTC. This chain uses TRBV27 with TRBJ2-7, with 10 bases that match TRBD1. The CDR3 contains 13 residues. Trimming cost V 7 bases and J 4 bases; bases outside gene matches: 4. Germline CDR1 and CDR2: MNHEY and SMNVEV (reference sequence).